Listed below are T cell receptor beta chains from one sample, sequenced in a study of post-analysis software for immune sequencing data. TCRdb redid the calling of the PCR reads with MiXCR, one entry per CDR3 protein. The sample yields under 650,000 distinct CDR3 sequences, about 40% seen once. Material: blood. The origin of the receptors is a girl aged 5 to 17 with multiple sclerosis. Both conserved end residues are trimmed from each CDR3. The D gene is left open where the match is weak.

len | d_gene | v_gene | CDR3aa
10 | NA | TRBV12-3/TRBV12-4 | AGRRLNYGYT
14 | NA | TRBV12-3/TRBV12-4 | ASSFKIELICNEQF
18 | TRBD2 | TRBV7-2 | ASSLTSGSYTFLDTDTQY
14 | NA | TRBV12-3/TRBV12-4 | ASSPLARGENYGYT
10 | NA | TRBV5-5 | ASGRRDHEQY
13 | TRBD1 | TRBV24-1 | ATSDPTGGGETQY
14 | TRBD2 | TRBV7-2 | ASSSLAGERIDTQY
16 | TRBD1 | TRBV12-3/TRBV12-4 | ASIQRTGLISGANVLT
12 | NA | TRBV5-1 | AGSLRQGAYEQY
13 | NA | TRBV29-1 | SVEGTILSTDTQY
13 | TRBD2 | TRBV6-5 | ASRYSGGPQETQY
13 | NA | TRBV24-1 | ATSDSGPEVDTQY
11 | NA | TRBV12-3/TRBV12-4 | ASGLQETTEAF
13 | TRBD1 | TRBV10-3 | AISASGTGSYEQY
11 | NA | TRBV14 | ASSLGAGREAF
9 | NA | TRBV20-1 | SAGTGNTQY